These 11 T cell receptor beta chains originate from one sample sequenced in a study of T cell repertoires in cytomegalovirus infection. TCRdb redid the calling of the reads with MiXCR, one entry per CDR3 protein. The table records about 600,000 distinct CDR3 sequences, roughly a quarter of them present only once. The sample was CD8+ T cells from PBMCs. These TCRs come from a human donor in good health (CMV status not recorded). Some clones in this sample may be carry-over from other donors' samples.

In this sample, this clonotype turned up a few times. The chain employs TRBV7-6 and TRBJ2-1; 8 bases agree with TRBD2. V lost 2 bases, J lost 8 bases, and 5 bases stayed unmatched. Germline lookup yields CDR1 SGHVS and CDR2 FNYEAQ. There are 14 residues in the CDR3. The CDR3 DNA is TGTGCCAGCAGCTTACGGGGGGGCCCAGATGAGCAGTTCTTC. Translation gives CASSLRGGPDEQFF.

The V gene is TRBV25-1, the J gene TRBJ2-7; possibly TRBD1 for D (6 bases). Germline V gene lookup returns CDR1 MGHDK and CDR2 SYGVNS. V was pared by 1 base and J by 1 base, with 8 bases between. The CDR3 covers 14 residues. In DNA, the CDR3 is TGTGCCAGCAGTGAATCGACAGGATCCTACGAGCAGTACTTC. It yields the protein CASSESTGSYEQYF.

This clonotype was seen many times. The rearrangement uses TRBV7-8 and TRBJ2-5; TRBD1 matches at 7 bases. Germline CDR1 is SGHVS and CDR2 is FQNEAQ. This CDR3 has 15 amino acids. Trimming at V came to 0 bases and at J to 5 bases, leaving 6 bases not matched to a gene. In nucleotides, the CDR3 is TGTGCCAGCAGCTTAGCAGGGGGCCGTTATGAGACCCAGTACTTC. Its protein is CASSLAGGRYETQYF.

The chain has TRBV19 and TRBJ2-7, with TRBD1 as a possible D gene (5 bases). This CDR3 is built from 15 residues. V lost 5 bases to trimming and J lost 2 bases, with 16 bases between them. Germline CDR1 and CDR2: LNHDA and SQIVND (reference sequence). The CDR3 region is CASSLSVGLTYEQYF. The CDR3 DNA reads TGTGCCAGTAGTCTCTCGGTGGGGCTCACCTACGAGCAGTACTTC.

CDR3 bases: TGTGCCAGCAGGCAGGGGGGAGCTGAAGCTTTCTTT. Amino acids: CASRQGGAEAFF. The rearrangement uses TRBV6-1 and TRBJ1-1; 7 positions agree with TRBD1. J lost 6 bases, V lost 6 bases, and 4 bases had no gene match. The CDR3 loop spans 12 amino acids. The germline V gene encodes CDR1 MNHNS and CDR2 SASEGT.

This rearrangement joins TRBV5-4 to TRBJ2-1; no clear D gene. Germline CDR1 SGHNT, CDR2 YYREEE (reference sequence). The CDR3 loop spans 14 amino acids. V was trimmed by 4 bases and J by 9 bases, leaving 17 bases between them. CDR3 bases: TGTGCCAGCAGCGTCGGACCTGGTGGGGTTGAGCAGTTCTTC. The encoded protein is CASSVGPGGVEQFF.

The chain combines TRBV6-5 with TRBJ2-2; no reliable D call. The CDR3 covers 17 residues. V was clipped by 0 bases and J by 0 bases, with 11 bases between them. Germline CDR1 reads MNHEY; CDR2 reads SVGAGI. As DNA, the CDR3 is TGTGCCAGCAGTTACTCGACTGGGTCCCCGAACACCGGGGAGCTGTTTTTT. Protein: CASSYSTGSPNTGELFF.

This clonotype was seen many times. V gene TRBV7-6 combines with J gene TRBJ2-7; TRBD1 matches 10 bases. V lost 5 bases, J lost 4 bases, and 5 bases stayed unmatched. Germline CDR1 SGHVS, CDR2 FNYEAQ. This CDR3 is built from 14 residues. This CDR3 reads CASSAGTGVYEQYF. As DNA, the CDR3 is TGTGCCAGCAGCGCCGGGACAGGGGTTTACGAGCAGTACTTC.

This clonotype was recorded a few times. The CDR3 coding sequence is TGTGCCAGCAGTTTCCCAGGGGAATCCTACGAGCAGTACTTC. This encodes CASSFPGESYEQYF. This chain links TRBV28 with TRBJ2-7; possible D gene TRBD1, 6 bases. The V end lost 3 bases, the J end lost 1 base, and 10 bases lay between the germline ends. The V gene's germline CDR1 is MDHEN and CDR2 SYDVKM. The CDR3 totals 14 residues.

This clonotype was seen at least ten times. The chain carries TRBV20-1 and TRBJ2-2, with a weak D call TRBD2 (5 bases). Per germline, CDR1 DFQATT and CDR2 SNEGSKA (reference sequence). V was clipped by 2 bases and J by 6 bases, with 7 bases between them. The CDR3 extends over 12 amino acids. CDR3 region: CSARRRPGELFF. In nucleotides, the CDR3 is TGCAGTGCTAGACGGAGGCCCGGGGAGCTGTTTTTT.

Many counts were recorded for this clonotype. The chain uses TRBV7-6 and TRBJ2-5, with a weak D call TRBD1 (6 bases). Germline loops: CDR1 SGHVS, CDR2 FNYEAQ. V lost 5 bases to trimming and J lost 1 base, with 14 bases between them. The CDR3 is 15 residues long. CDR3 DNA sequence: TGTGCCAGCAGCCCACCCCCGGACAGCCAAGAGACCCAGTACTTC. It translates to CASSPPPDSQETQYF.